The 15 T cell receptor beta chains presented below share a single source sample, sequenced in a study of vaccination and CD4 T cells after COVID-19. Described treatment: approximately 9-day PBMC culture with coronavirus spike peptide pools or control peptides (ViraFEST assay). Before the COVID-19 pandemic (2011-2018), CD4+ T cells were obtained from the unexposed donor. Their specific antigens are unknown. The Oncomine TCR Beta short-read assay was what sequenced the DNA obtained from cultured CD4+ T cells. Investigators obtained genomic DNA by extraction from cultured CD4+ T cells. TCRdb processed the PCR reads anew with MiXCR; each CDR3 protein has one entry. Here the sample spans fewer than 13,000 distinct CDR3 sequences, about 28% being singletons. The material sequenced was CD4+ T cells from blood, cultured in vitro. These receptors were obtained from a human donor in good health.

This chain links TRBV11-2 with TRBJ2-3, with 7 bases aligning to TRBD2. This CDR3 region has 15 residues. The V gene's germline CDR1 is SGHAT and CDR2 FQNNGV. The trim removed 3 bases at V and 0 bases at J, leaving 3 bases unmatched. The CDR3 loop is CASSFGLDSTDTQYF. The CDR3 nucleotides read TGTGCCAGCAGCTTTGGACTAGATAGCACAGATACGCAGTATTTT. Drawing the rest from reference TRBV11-2 and TRBJ2-3, the complete variable domain is EAGVAQSPRYKIIEKRQSVAFWCNPISGHATLYWYQQILGQGPKLLIQFQNNGVVDDSQLPKDRFSAERLKGVDSTLKIQPAKLEDSAVYLCASSFGLDSTDTQYFGPGTRLTVL.

V usage is TRBV20-1 and J usage is TRBJ1-4; maybe TRBD1 (5 bases). Trimming removed 2 bases from V and 8 bases from J, with 12 bases in between. The CDR3 runs 13 residues. Germline values: CDR1 DFQATT, CDR2 SNEGSKA (reference sequence). The CDR3 DNA sequence: TGCAGTGCTAGACAGGGTGTTGGAGAAAAACTGTTTTTT. Encoded protein: CSARQGVGEKLFF.

The rearrangement links TRBV9 to TRBJ2-7; D is possibly TRBD1 (5 bases). Germline V gene lookup returns CDR1 SGDLS and CDR2 YYNGEE. The CDR3 consists of 13 residues. Trimming left V 2 bases short and J 2 bases short, with 8 bases between. CDR3 DNA sequence: TGTGCCAGCAGCGTCGCAGGGACCTACGAGCAGTACTTC. Translation gives CASSVAGTYEQYF.

This clonotype was recorded a few times. V is TRBV6-1 and J is TRBJ2-7; D is unresolved. The CDR3 is 12 amino acids. The germline CDR1 and CDR2 sequences are MNHNS and SASEGT. Deletions cut 3 bases from V and 4 bases from J, with 7 bases between. The CDR3 here is CASSDNLYEQYF. CDR3 nucleotide sequence: TGTGCCAGCAGTGACAACCTATACGAGCAGTACTTC.

The chain uses TRBV6-1 and TRBJ2-7; D possibly corresponds to TRBD1 (5 bases). This CDR3 has 11 residues. Germline V gene data show CDR1 as MNHNS and CDR2 as SASEGT. Trimming cost V 5 bases and J 7 bases, with 9 bases left between them. The CDR3 loop is CASSPSGEQYF. CDR3 bases: TGTGCCAGCAGTCCGTCAGGGGAGCAGTACTTC.

By share, this clonotype ranks as medium-sized. V and J are TRBV7-9 and TRBJ2-5; 7 bases line up with TRBD1. CDR3 length: 15 residues. V was clipped by 5 bases and J by 7 bases; unmatched bases: 13. CDR1 is SEHNR, CDR2 FQNEAQ, per germline (reference sequence). CDR3 DNA sequence: TGTGCCAGCAGCGTAGGGACAGTCCGGTTGGGGACCCAGTACTTC. Amino acids: CASSVGTVRLGTQYF. The complete variable domain, with remaining parts taken from reference TRBV7-9 and TRBJ2-5, reads DTGVSQNPRHKITKRGQNVTFRCDPISEHNRLYWYRQTLGQGPEFLTYFQNEAQLEKSRLLSDRFSAERPKGSFSTLEIQRTEQGDSAMYLCASSVGTVRLGTQYFGPGTRLLVL.

This clonotype was seen a few times. The chain uses TRBV7-3 and TRBJ2-7; 9 bases are shared with TRBD2. The J segment lost 6 bases and the V segment lost 5 bases, leaving 8 bases of the junction unmatched. The germline gives CDR1 SGHTA, CDR2 FQGTGA. The CDR3 loop spans 14 amino acids. The CDR3 bases are TGTGCCAGCAGCGCAACTAGCGGGCTCGGCGAGCAGTACTTC. Translating it yields CASSATSGLGEQYF.

The chain has TRBV30 and TRBJ1-6; possible D gene TRBD1, 5 bases. With 0 bases removed from V and 7 bases from J, the gap between germline ends came to 16 bases. Germline V CDR1 and CDR2: GTSNPN, SVGIG (reference sequence). The CDR3 covers 16 residues. CDR3 coding DNA: TGTGCCTGGAGTGTAGTGTTTGGGCAGGGAAATTCACCCCTCCACTTT. This gives the protein CAWSVVFGQGNSPLHF.

The chain links TRBV28 to TRBJ2-7; D is perhaps TRBD1 or TRBD2 (6 bases each). CDR3 length: 16 amino acids. The V and J ends lost 0 bases and 2 bases respectively, with 14 bases between them. From germline, CDR1 is MDHEN and CDR2 SYDVKM. CDR3 coding DNA: TGTGCCAGCAGTTTATGGGGGGGCGGGGATACCTACGAGCAGTACTTC. Translating gives CASSLWGGGDTYEQYF.

V gene TRBV19 combines with J gene TRBJ1-2, with D perhaps matching TRBD1 (6 bases). This CDR3 has 12 residues. CDR1 and CDR2 (germline): LNHDA, SQIVND (reference sequence). Trimming cost V 5 bases and J 7 bases, with 11 bases left between them. The CDR3 sequence is CASSAYRAGYTF. In nucleotides, the CDR3 is TGTGCCAGTAGTGCCTACAGGGCTGGCTACACCTTC. Full variable domain (outside the CDR3, taken from reference TRBV19 and TRBJ1-2): DGGITQSPKYLFRKEGQNVTLSCEQNLNHDAMYWYRQDPGQGLRLIYYSQIVNDFQKGDIAEGYSVSREKKESFPLTVTSAQKNPTAFYLCASSAYRAGYTFGSGTRLTVV.

The chain has TRBV20-1 and TRBJ1-1; D remains ambiguous. The V and J ends lost 0 bases and 0 bases respectively, with 8 bases between them. Germline V gene data show CDR1 as DFQATT and CDR2 as SNEGSKA (reference sequence). This CDR3 spans 14 amino acids. The chain's CDR3 is CSAREGFMNTEAFF. Written as DNA, the CDR3 is TGCAGTGCTAGAGAGGGGTTCATGAACACTGAAGCTTTCTTT.

A few counts support this clonotype. The genes are TRBV6-2 or TRBV6-3 and TRBJ2-1; D is ambiguous. Germline V CDR1 and CDR2: MNHEY, SVGEGT. This CDR3 is 15 amino acids long. V shed 4 bases and J shed 5 bases, with 15 bases lying between them. The CDR3 DNA reads TGTGCCAGCAGTTGGTCCCCCCCGTCCAACAATGAGCAGTTCTTC. Translating it yields CASSWSPPSNNEQFF.

This chain links TRBV28 with TRBJ2-1; D gene uncertain. CDR1 is MDHEN and CDR2 is SYDVKM in the germline V gene. Between the trimmed V and J ends, which lost 2 bases and 7 bases, there was a span of 9 bases. This CDR3 has 13 amino acids. CDR3 nucleotide sequence: TGTGCCAGCAGTTTAGGCCTATTAAATGAGCAGTTCTTC. This gives the protein CASSLGLLNEQFF.

The J gene is TRBJ1-1, the V gene TRBV20-1, with D uncertain. Germline CDR1 and CDR2: DFQATT and SNEGSKA (reference sequence). CDR3 length: 12 amino acids. Trimming took off 5 bases at V and 4 bases at J, with 11 bases between the two ends. The CDR3 spells CSALVGGTEAFF. The CDR3 bases are TGCAGTGCTCTCGTCGGTGGCACTGAAGCTTTCTTT.

The J gene is TRBJ2-5, the V gene TRBV9; tentatively, D is TRBD1 (5 bases). The germline V and J ends were trimmed by 0 bases and 2 bases, with 5 bases remaining between them. The CDR3 is made up of 13 amino acids. Per the germline V gene, CDR1 is SGDLS and CDR2 is YYNGEE. The CDR3 reads CASSVAGQETQYF. In nucleotides, the CDR3 is TGTGCCAGCAGCGTAGCAGGGCAAGAGACCCAGTACTTC.